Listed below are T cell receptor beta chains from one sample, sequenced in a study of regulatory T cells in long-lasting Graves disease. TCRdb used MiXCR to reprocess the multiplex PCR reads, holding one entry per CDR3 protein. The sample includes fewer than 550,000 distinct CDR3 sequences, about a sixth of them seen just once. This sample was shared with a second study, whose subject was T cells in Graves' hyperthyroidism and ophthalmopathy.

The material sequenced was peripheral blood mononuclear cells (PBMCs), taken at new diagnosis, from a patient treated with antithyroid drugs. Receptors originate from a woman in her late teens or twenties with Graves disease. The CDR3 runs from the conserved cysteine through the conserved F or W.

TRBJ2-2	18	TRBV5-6	CASSLGPSGRLNTGELFF
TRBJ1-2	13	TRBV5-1	CASGDGGNYGYTF
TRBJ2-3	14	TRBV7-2	CASSSGLASFTQYF
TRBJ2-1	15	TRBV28	CASRTRSQSYNEQFF
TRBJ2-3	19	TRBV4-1	CASSYPGRRDSGVTDTQYF
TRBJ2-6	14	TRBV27	CASSGESGANVLTF
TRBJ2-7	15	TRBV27	CASSKSGPLSYEQYF
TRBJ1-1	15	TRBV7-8	CASSSRDRGRSEAFF
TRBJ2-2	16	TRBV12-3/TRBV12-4	CASSPVAGGGTGELFF
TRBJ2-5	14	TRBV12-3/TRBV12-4	CASSLVVGEETQYF
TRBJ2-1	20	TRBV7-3	CASSPGTSGPPRGSYNEQFF
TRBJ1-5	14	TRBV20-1	CRPDQELSNQPQHF
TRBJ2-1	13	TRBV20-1	CSAIGGRASEQFF
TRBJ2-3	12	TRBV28	CATYNPQDTQYF
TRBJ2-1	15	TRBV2	CASSESRGGRNEQFF
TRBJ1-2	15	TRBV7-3	CASTPTGTGVGGYTF
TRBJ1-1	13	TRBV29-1	CSVEDLQGAGAFF
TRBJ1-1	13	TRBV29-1	CSVQTGMNTEAFF
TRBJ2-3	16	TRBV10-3	CASSLARGKGTDTQYF
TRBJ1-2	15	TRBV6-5	CASSYSRALNYGYTF
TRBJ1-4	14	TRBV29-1	CSVIGEATNEKLFF
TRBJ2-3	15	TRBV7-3	CASSFEGSPPDTQYF
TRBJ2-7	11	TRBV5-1	CASSSDQGQYF
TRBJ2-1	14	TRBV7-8	CASKQGTATIEQFF
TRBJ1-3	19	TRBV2	CASSEDRGALPPSGNTIYF
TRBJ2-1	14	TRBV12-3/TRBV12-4	CASSFSAGGREQFF
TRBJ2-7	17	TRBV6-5	CASSYQLRLAGNYEQYF
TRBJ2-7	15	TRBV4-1	CASSQEWRSSYEQYF
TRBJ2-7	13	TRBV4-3	CASSQFLDYEQYF
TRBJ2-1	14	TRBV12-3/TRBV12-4	CASGRLEGYNEQFF
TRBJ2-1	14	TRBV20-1	CSAEGLAGENEQFF
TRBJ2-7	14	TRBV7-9	CASTQGTENYEQYF
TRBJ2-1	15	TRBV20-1	CSANRDRSRYNEQFF
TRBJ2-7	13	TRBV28	CANTLTGTDEQYF
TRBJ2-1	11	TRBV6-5	CASSYLTQQFF
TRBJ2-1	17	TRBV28	CASSFSPALAGVDEQFF
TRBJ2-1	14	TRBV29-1	CSVDLNSEYNEQFF
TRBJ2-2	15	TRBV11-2	CASSTHDERVGELFF
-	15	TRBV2	CASRWTSGIWETQYF
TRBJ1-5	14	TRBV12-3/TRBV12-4	CASSRGQATQPQHF
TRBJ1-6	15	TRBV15	CATSRDRLLNSPLHF
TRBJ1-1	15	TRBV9	CASRREGASNTEAFF
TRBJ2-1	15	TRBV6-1	CASSMSERAYNEQFF
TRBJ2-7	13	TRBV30	CAWNVAGEGEQYF
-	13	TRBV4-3	CASSQTGTETQYF
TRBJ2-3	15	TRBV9	CASSVALAVTDTQYF